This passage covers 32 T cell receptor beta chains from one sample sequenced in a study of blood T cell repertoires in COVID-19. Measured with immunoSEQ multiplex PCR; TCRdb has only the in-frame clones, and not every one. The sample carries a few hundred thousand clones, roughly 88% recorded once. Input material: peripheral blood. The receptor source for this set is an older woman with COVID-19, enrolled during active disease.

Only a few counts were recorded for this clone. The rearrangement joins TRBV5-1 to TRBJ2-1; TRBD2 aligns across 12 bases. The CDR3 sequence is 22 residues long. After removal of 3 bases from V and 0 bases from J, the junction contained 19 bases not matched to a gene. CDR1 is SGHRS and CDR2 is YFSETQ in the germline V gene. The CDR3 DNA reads TGCGCCAGCAGCTCATCCACCCCCCGACTAGCGGGAGCGGTAGGCTCCTACAATGAGCAGTTCTTC. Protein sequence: CASSSSTPRLAGAVGSYNEQFF.

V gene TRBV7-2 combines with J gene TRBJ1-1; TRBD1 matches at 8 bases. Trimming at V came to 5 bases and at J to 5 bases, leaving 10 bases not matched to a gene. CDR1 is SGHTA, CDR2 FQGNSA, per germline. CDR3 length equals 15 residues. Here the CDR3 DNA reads TGTGCCAGCAGCCAGGGTCAGGGGGCCTTGACTGAAGCTTTCTTT. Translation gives CASSQGQGALTEAFF.

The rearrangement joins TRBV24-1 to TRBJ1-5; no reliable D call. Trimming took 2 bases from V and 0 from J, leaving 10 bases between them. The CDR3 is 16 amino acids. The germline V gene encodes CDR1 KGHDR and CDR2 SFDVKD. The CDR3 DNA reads TGTGCCACCAGTGATTCGGGCGGGTTTAGCAATCAGCCCCAGCATTTT. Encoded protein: CATSDSGGFSNQPQHF.

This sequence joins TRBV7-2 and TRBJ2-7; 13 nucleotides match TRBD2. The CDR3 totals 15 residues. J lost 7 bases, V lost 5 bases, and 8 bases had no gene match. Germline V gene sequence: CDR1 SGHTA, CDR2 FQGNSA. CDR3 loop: CASSRTGTSGIEQYF. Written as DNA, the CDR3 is TGTGCCAGCAGCCGGACCGGGACTAGCGGGATTGAGCAGTACTTC. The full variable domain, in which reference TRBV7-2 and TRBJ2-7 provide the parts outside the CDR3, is GAGVSQSPSNKVTEKGKDVELRCDPISGHTALYWYRQSLGQGLEFLIYFQGNSAPDKSGLPSDRFSAERTGGSVSTLTIQRTQQEDSAVYLCASSRTGTSGIEQYFGPGTRLTVT.

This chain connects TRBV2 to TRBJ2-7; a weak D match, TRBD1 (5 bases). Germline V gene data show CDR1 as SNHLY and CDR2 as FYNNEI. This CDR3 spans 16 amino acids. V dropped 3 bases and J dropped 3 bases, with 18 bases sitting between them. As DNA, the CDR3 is TGTGCCAGCAGTGACGTAAGGGGAATCCCCTTCTACGAGCAGTACTTC. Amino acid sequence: CASSDVRGIPFYEQYF.

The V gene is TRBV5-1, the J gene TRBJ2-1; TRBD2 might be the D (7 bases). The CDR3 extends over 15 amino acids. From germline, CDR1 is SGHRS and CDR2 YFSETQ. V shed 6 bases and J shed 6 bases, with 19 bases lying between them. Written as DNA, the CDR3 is TGCGCCAGCAACCTGGGGGCTAGCGGACTCAATGAGCAGTTCTTC. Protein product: CASNLGASGLNEQFF. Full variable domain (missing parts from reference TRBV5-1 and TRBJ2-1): KAGVTQTPRYLIKTRGQQVTLSCSPISGHRSVSWYQQTPGQGLQFLFEYFSETQRNKGNFPGRFSGRQFSNSRSEMNVSTLELGDSALYLCASNLGASGLNEQFFGPGTRLTVL.

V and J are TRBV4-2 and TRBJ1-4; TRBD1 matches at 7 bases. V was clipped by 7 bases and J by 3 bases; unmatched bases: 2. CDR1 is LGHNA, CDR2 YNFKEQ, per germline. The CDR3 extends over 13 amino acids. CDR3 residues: CASTGTANEKLFF. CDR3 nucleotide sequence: TGTGCCAGCACGGGGACAGCTAATGAAAAACTGTTTTTT.

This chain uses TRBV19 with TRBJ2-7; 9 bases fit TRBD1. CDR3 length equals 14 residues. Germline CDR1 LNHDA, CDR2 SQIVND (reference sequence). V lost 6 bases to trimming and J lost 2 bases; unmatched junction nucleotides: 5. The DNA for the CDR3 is TGTGCCAGTAGCGACAGGGGGGAAACCTACGAGCAGTACTTC. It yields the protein CASSDRGETYEQYF.

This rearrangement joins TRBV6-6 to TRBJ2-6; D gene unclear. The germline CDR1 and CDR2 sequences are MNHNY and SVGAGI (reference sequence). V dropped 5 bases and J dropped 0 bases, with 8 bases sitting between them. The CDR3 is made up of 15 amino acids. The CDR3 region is CASSPSISGANVLTF. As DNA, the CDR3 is TGTGCCAGCAGTCCCAGTATCTCTGGGGCCAACGTCCTGACTTTC.

CDR3 nucleotide sequence: TGTGCCAGCAGCCAATACAGGGGGAGCAGCAATGAAAAACTGTTTTTT. This sequence encodes CASSQYRGSSNEKLFF. V is TRBV3-1 (or the pseudogene TRBV3-2) and J is TRBJ1-4; 8 nucleotides agree with TRBD1. The CDR3 is 16 amino acids. V was clipped by 2 bases and J by 5 bases; unmatched bases: 7. The germline gives CDR1 LGHDT, CDR2 YNNKEL (reference sequence).

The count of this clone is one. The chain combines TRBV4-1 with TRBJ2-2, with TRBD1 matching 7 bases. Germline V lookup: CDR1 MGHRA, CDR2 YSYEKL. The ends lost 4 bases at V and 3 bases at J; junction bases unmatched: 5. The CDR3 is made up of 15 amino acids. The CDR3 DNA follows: TGCGCCAGCAGCCTACAGGGGTCGTACACCGGGGAGCTGTTTTTT. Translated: CASSLQGSYTGELFF.

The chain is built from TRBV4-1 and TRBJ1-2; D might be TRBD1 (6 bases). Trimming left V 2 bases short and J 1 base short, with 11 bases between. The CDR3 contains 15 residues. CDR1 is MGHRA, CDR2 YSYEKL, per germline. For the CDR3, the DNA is TGCGCCAGCAGCCAACCTGCACAGGGTAACTATGGCTACACCTTC. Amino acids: CASSQPAQGNYGYTF.

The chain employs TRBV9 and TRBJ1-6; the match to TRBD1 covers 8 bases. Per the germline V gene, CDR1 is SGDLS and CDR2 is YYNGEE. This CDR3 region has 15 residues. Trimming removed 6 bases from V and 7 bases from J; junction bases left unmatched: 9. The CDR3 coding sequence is TGTGCCAGCACCGTGGGACAGGAGTACAATTCACCCCTCCACTTT. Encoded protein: CASTVGQEYNSPLHF.

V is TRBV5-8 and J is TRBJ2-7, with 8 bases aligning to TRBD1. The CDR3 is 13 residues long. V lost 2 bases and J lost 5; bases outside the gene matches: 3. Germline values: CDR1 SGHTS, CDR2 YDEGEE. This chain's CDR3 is CASSLNRGNEQYF. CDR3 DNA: TGTGCCAGCAGCTTAAACAGGGGGAACGAGCAGTACTTC.

DNA of the CDR3: TGTGCCAGCAGCTTGGGGACAGGGGACGTTTACTACGAGCAGTACTTC. Protein: CASSLGTGDVYYEQYF. The V gene is TRBV5-6, the J gene TRBJ2-7, with TRBD1 matching over 9 bases. Unmatched junction bases numbered 7, after V lost 0 bases and J lost 3 bases. The germline V gene encodes CDR1 SGHDT and CDR2 YYEEEE. This CDR3 has 16 amino acids.

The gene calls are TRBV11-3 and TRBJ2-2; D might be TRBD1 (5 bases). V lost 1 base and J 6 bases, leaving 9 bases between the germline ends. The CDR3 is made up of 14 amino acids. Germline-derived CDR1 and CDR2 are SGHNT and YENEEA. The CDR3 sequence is CASSLVTGSGELFF. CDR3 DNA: TGTGCCAGCAGCTTAGTCACAGGCTCCGGGGAGCTGTTTTTT.

CDR3: CATSGVGGRGQHPVNTGELFF. The DNA of the CDR3 is TGTGCCACCAGTGGAGTCGGCGGACGAGGACAGCACCCCGTTAACACCGGGGAGCTGTTTTTT. This rearrangement joins TRBV24-1 to TRBJ2-2, with a possible D match to TRBD1 (6 bases). The length of the CDR3 is 21 residues. Per the germline V gene, CDR1 is KGHDR and CDR2 is SFDVKD. V was clipped by 5 bases and J by 2 bases, with 29 bases between them.

DNA of the CDR3: TGTGCCAGCGGCCCTAGGGCGGGCAGCAATCAGCCCCAGCATTTT. This codes for CASGPRAGSNQPQHF. The rearrangement uses TRBV11-3 and TRBJ1-5; unclear D gene. Germline CDR1 reads SGHNT; CDR2 reads YENEEA. There are 15 residues in the CDR3. Between the trimmed V and J ends, which lost 8 bases and 1 base, there was a span of 15 bases.

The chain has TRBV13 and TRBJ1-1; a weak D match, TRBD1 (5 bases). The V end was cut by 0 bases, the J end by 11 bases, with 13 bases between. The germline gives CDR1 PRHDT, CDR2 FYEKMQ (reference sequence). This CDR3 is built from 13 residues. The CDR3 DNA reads TGTGCCAGCAGCTTAGGCCTAGGGGATCAGGCTTTCTTT. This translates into CASSLGLGDQAFF.

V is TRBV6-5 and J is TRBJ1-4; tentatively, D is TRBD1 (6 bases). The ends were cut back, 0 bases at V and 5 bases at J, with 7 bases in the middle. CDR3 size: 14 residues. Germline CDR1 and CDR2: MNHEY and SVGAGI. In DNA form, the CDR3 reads TGTGCCAGCAGTTACTCGACAGGAAATGAAAAACTGTTTTTT. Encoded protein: CASSYSTGNEKLFF.

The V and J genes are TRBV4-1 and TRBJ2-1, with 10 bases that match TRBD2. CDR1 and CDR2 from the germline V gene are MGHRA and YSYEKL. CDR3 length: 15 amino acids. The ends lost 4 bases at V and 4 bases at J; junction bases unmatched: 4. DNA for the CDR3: TGCGCCAGCAGCCTGGGGACTAGCGCTTACAATGAGCAGTTCTTC. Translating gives CASSLGTSAYNEQFF.

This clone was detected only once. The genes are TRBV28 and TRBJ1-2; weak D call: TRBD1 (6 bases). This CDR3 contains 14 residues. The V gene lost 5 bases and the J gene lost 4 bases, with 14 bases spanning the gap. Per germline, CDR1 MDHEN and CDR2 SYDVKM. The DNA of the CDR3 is TGTGCCAGCAGTGAAACGACAGGCCCCTATGGCTACACCTTC. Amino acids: CASSETTGPYGYTF.

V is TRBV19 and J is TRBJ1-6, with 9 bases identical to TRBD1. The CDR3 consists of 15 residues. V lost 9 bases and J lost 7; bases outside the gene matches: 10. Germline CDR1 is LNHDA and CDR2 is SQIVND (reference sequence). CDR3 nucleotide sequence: TGTGCCAGCGGACAACAGGGGGCTCGCAATTCACCCCTCCACTTT. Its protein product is CASGQQGARNSPLHF.

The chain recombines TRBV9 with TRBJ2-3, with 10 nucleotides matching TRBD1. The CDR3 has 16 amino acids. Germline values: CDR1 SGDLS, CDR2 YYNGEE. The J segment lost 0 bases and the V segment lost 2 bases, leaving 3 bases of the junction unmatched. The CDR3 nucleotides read TGTGCCAGCAGCGTTGACAGGGGGCTAAGCACAGATACGCAGTATTTT. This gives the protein CASSVDRGLSTDTQYF.

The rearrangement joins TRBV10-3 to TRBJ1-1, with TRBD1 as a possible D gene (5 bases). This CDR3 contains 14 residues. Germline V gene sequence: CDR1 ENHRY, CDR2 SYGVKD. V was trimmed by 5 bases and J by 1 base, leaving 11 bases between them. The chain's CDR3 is CAISTTVENTEAFF. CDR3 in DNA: TGTGCCATCAGTACGACAGTCGAGAACACTGAAGCTTTCTTT.

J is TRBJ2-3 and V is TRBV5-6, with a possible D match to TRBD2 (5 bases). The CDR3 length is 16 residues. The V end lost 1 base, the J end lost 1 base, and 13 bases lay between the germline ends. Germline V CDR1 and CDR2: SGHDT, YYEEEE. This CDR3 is CASSLISAPRTDTQYF. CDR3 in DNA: TGTGCCAGCAGCTTGATTAGCGCCCCCCGCACAGATACGCAGTATTTT.

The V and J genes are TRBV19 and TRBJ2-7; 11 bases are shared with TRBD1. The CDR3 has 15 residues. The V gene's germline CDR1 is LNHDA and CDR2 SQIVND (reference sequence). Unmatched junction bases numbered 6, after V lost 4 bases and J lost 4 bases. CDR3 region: CASSTRTGGAYEQYF. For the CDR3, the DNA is TGTGCCAGTAGTACCCGGACAGGGGGCGCATACGAGCAGTACTTC.

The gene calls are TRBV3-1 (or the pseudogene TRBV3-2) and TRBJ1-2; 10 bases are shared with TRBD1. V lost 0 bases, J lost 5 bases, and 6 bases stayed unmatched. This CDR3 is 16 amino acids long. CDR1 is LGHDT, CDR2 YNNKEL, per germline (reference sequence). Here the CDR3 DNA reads TGTGCCAGCAGCCAAGATACCGGGACAGGGGATTATGGCTACACCTTC. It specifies CASSQDTGTGDYGYTF.

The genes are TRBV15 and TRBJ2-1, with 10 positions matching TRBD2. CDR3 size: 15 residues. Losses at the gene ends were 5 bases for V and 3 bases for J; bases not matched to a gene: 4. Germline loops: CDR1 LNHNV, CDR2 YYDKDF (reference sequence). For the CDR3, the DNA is TGTGCCACCAGCCGGACTAGCGGACACTACAATGAGCAGTTCTTC. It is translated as CATSRTSGHYNEQFF. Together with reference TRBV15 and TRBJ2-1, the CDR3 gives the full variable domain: DAMVIQNPRYQVTQFGKPVTLSCSQTLNHNVMYWYQQKSSQAPKLLFHYYDKDFNNEADTPDNFQSRRPNTSFCFLDIRSPGLGDTAMYLCATSRTSGHYNEQFFGPGTRLTVL.

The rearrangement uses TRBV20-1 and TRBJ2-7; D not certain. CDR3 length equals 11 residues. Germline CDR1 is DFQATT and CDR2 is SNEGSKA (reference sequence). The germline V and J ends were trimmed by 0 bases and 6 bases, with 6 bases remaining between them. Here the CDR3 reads CSARDHSEQYF. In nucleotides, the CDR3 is TGCAGTGCTAGAGATCATAGCGAGCAGTACTTC.

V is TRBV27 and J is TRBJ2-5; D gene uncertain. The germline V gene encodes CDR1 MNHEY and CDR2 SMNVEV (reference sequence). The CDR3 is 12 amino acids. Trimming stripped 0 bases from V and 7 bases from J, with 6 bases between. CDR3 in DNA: TGTGCCAGCAGTTTATCAGGCGGGACCCAGTACTTC. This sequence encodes CASSLSGGTQYF.

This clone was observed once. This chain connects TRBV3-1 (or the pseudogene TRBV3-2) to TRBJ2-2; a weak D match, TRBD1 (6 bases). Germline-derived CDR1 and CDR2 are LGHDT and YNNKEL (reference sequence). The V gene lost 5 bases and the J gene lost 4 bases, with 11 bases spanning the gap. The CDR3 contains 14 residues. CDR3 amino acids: CASSYRVFTGELFF. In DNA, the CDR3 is TGTGCCAGCAGCTACAGGGTCTTCACCGGGGAGCTGTTTTTT.